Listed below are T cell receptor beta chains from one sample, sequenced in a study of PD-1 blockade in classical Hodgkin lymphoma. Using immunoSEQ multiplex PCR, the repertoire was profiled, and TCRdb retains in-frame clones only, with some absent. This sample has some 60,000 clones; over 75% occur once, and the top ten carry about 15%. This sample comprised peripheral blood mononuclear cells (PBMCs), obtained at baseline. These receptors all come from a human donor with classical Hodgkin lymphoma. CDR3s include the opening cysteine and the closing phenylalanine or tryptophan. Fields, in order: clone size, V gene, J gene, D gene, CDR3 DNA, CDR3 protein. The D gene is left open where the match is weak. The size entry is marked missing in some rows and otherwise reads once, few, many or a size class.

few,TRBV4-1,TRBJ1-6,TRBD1,TGCGCCAGCAGCCCTCACAGGGGATTGGGTTCACCCCTCCACTTT,CASSPHRGLGSPLHF
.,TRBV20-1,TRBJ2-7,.,TGCAGTGCTAGAGATGGGGAGCAGTACTTC,CSARDGEQYF
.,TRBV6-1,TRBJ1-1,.,TGTGCCAGCAGTGAAATGGCGGGGGCGGCTGAAGCTTTCTTT,CASSEMAGAAEAFF
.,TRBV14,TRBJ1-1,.,TGTGCCAGCAGCCAAGATGCCAGGGCTAGAGACACTGAAGCTTTCTTT,CASSQDARARDTEAFF
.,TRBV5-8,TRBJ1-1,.,TGTGCCAGCAGCTTGGTGGGGGGTACGAACACTGAAGCTTTCTTT,CASSLVGGTNTEAFF
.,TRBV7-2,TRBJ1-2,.,TGTGCCAGCAGCCCCCGCATGTTTTTAGGCGGCTACACCTTC,CASSPRMFLGGYTF
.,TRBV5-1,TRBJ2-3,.,TGCGCCAGCAGCCCTCAGGGGAGCACAGATACGCAGTATTTT,CASSPQGSTDTQYF
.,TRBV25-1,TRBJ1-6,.,TGTGCCAGCAGTGAACCCAACGTTTTTGTCCTCCACTTT,CASSEPNVFVLHF
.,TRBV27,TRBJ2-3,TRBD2,TGTGCCAGCAGCCCAACGATGGCTAGCGGGGGGAGGGGTACGCAGTATTTT,CASSPTMASGGRGTQYF
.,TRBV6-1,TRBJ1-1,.,TGTGCCAGCAGTGACCCGTCGTGGAGCACTGAAGCTTTCTTT,CASSDPSWSTEAFF
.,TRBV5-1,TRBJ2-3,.,TGCGCCAGCAGCTTGGGCGGGGACACAGATACGCAGTATTTT,CASSLGGDTDTQYF
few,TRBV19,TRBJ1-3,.,TGTGCCAGTAGTATGCAGGGAGCGGACACCATATATTTT,CASSMQGADTIYF
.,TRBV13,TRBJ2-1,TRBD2,TGTGCCAGCAGCCCGAGGACTAGCGGGGGATACTACAATGAGCAGTTCTTC,CASSPRTSGGYYNEQFF
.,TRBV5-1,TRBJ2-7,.,TGCGCCAGCAGCTCTGAGGTCCCCTACGAGCAGTACTTC,CASSSEVPYEQYF
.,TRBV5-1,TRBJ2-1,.,TGCGCCAGCAGCTTGGAGGGCAATGAGCAGTTCTTC,CASSLEGNEQFF